These T cell receptor beta chains were read from a single sample in a study of OX40 agonist ivuxolimab in advanced cancers. Only in-frame clones appear in the TCRdb table, and some are missing; sequencing was by immunoSEQ multiplex PCR. The sample lists 45,000 or so clones, approximately 91% occurring once. The material sequenced was CD4+ or CD8+ T cells sorted from blood, taken in a trial of the OX40 agonist ivuxolimab. These receptor sequences come from an adult with an advanced solid tumor such as melanoma, head and neck, liver or kidney cancer. The CDR3 runs from the conserved cysteine through the conserved F or W. D genes are given only for firm matches. Expanded clones get a size class; other rows say once, few or many, or leave the size out.

v_call	clone_size	j_call	d_call	cdr3_nt	cdr3_aa
TRBV9	.	TRBJ2-1	.	TGTGCCAGCAGCGCGTTCCTGAGCTCCTACAATGAGCAGTTCTTC	CASSAFLSSYNEQFF
TRBV7-2	.	TRBJ2-7	TRBD2	TGTGCCAGCAGCGGACTAGCGGCCTACGAGCAGTACTTC	CASSGLAAYEQYF
TRBV28	.	TRBJ2-7	TRBD2	TGTGCCAGCAGGGAACTAGCGGGACTGGAGCAGTACTTC	CASRELAGLEQYF
TRBV27	.	TRBJ2-5	TRBD2	TGTGCCAGCAGTCACAGATGGGCCGGGGGGGAGACCCAGTACTTC	CASSHRWAGGETQYF
TRBV5-4	.	TRBJ1-1	.	TGTGCCAGCAGCGCTGACCTCAACACTGAAGCTTTCTTT	CASSADLNTEAFF
TRBV28	once	TRBJ2-2	.	TGTGCCTCCAGGGAACAGGGGAGGGCCGGGGAGCTGTTTTTT	CASREQGRAGELFF
TRBV7-3	.	TRBJ1-5	.	TGTGCCAGCAGCTTATTCTCGGGGCAGCCCCTCTTCAATCAGCCCCAGCATTTT	CASSLFSGQPLFNQPQHF
TRBV7-2	.	TRBJ2-4	.	TGTGCCAGCTCGAGAGGGGCTGGAAACATTCAGTACTTC	CASSRGAGNIQYF
TRBV4-3	.	TRBJ2-1	TRBD2	TGCGCCAGCAGCCAGGGGACTAGCGGGGCCCAATACAATGAGCAGTTCTTC	CASSQGTSGAQYNEQFF
TRBV27	.	TRBJ1-2	.	TGTGCCAGCAGTTTATGGACAGATCTACGTGATGGCTACACCTTC	CASSLWTDLRDGYTF
TRBV27	.	TRBJ1-2	.	TGTGCCAGCAGTTTATCTGGTATGCTGGGCTATGGCTACACCTTC	CASSLSGMLGYGYTF
TRBV19	.	TRBJ2-7	TRBD2	TGTGCCAGTAGTGCCACACTAGCGGCACCAACCTACGAGCAGTACTTC	CASSATLAAPTYEQYF
TRBV28	.	TRBJ1-5	.	TGTGCCAGCAGCCCCAGGGCCGGGAGTGACCAGCCCCAGCATTTT	CASSPRAGSDQPQHF
TRBV7-6	.	TRBJ1-1	.	TGTGCCAGCAGCCCCTCAGGTTTGAACACTGAAGCTTTCTTT	CASSPSGLNTEAFF
TRBV4-2	.	TRBJ2-3	.	TGTGCCAGCAGCCAAGAAGTGGGGAGGACTGATACGCAGTATTTT	CASSQEVGRTDTQYF
TRBV13	.	TRBJ2-7	TRBD1	TGTGCCAGCAGCAGACGTCAGGGGGCCGAGCAGTACTTC	CASSRRQGAEQYF
TRBV5-1	.	TRBJ2-5	.	TGCGCCAGCAGCCTCGAAGAGACCCAGTACTTC	CASSLEETQYF
TRBV7-2	.	TRBJ2-7	.	TGTGCCAGCAGCCACCTCAGGGACGAGCAGTACTTC	CASSHLRDEQYF
TRBV19	.	TRBJ1-5	.	TGTGCCAGCCGGGACGTAGATCAGCCCCAGCATTTT	CASRDVDQPQHF
TRBV7-9	.	TRBJ1-4	.	TGTGCCAGCAGCTCAGCAAGGGCAACTAATGAAAAACTGTTTTTT	CASSSARATNEKLFF
TRBV4-3	.	TRBJ1-2	TRBD1	TGCGCCAGCAGCCAAGAGGGGACAGCTAAATATGGCTACACCTTC	CASSQEGTAKYGYTF
TRBV28	once	TRBJ1-4	.	TGTGCCAGCAGTTCGGGGTTGATTGGAAAACTGTTTTTT	CASSSGLIGKLFF
TRBV18	.	TRBJ2-6	.	TGTGCCAGCTCACCTCCAACGTCTGGGGCCAACGTCCTGACTTTC	CASSPPTSGANVLTF
TRBV28	.	TRBJ1-6	.	TGTGCCACCAACTGGGGACCGTCTAATAATTCACCCCTCCACTTT	CATNWGPSNNSPLHF
TRBV4-1	.	TRBJ2-1	TRBD2	TGCGCCAGCAGCCAACTAGCGGGCGCCTACAATGAGCAGTTCTTC	CASSQLAGAYNEQFF
TRBV5-5	.	TRBJ2-7	TRBD1	TGTGCCAGCAGCCTGGGACAGGACGAGCAGTACTTC	CASSLGQDEQYF
TRBV5-1	.	TRBJ2-3	.	TGCGCCAGCAGCTTCTTTACGGCAGGCTCAGGGGAGGATACGCAGTATTTT	CASSFFTAGSGEDTQYF
TRBV28	.	TRBJ2-5	TRBD1	TGTGCCAGCAGTATAACAGGGGGCACAAAGACCCAGTACTTC	CASSITGGTKTQYF
TRBV23-1	.	TRBJ2-2	.	TGCGCCAGCCGCAGACAAGGTAACACCGGGGAGCTGTTTTTT	CASRRQGNTGELFF
TRBV5-4	.	TRBJ2-5	.	TGTGCCAGCAGCACAGACACTCAGGAGACCCAGTACTTC	CASSTDTQETQYF
TRBV11-3	.	TRBJ1-1	TRBD1	TGTGCCAGCAGCCCAGCAGGGACAGGGAGAGCTTTCTTT	CASSPAGTGRAFF
TRBV9	once	TRBJ2-2	TRBD1	TGTGCCAGCAGCGTCACAGGGGGCGCGGGCGGGGAGCTGTTTTTT	CASSVTGGAGGELFF
TRBV7-9	.	TRBJ2-2	.	TGTGCCAGCAGCTCCCTGGGGGGCGGGGAGCTGTTTTTT	CASSSLGGGELFF
TRBV28	.	TRBJ2-5	.	TGTGCCAGCAGAGCGGGACAGGAAGAGACCCAGTACTTC	CASRAGQEETQYF
TRBV27	.	TRBJ1-4	.	TGTGCCAGCAGTGTGGTCCTGGCAAATGAAAAACTGTTTTTT	CASSVVLANEKLFF
TRBV6-1	.	TRBJ1-1	.	TGTGCCAGCAGTGAAAGTAGAGGATTCACTGAAGCTTTCTTT	CASSESRGFTEAFF
TRBV5-6	few	TRBJ1-2	TRBD1	TGTGCCAGCAGCAGACAGGGCGCCTATGGCTACACCTTC	CASSRQGAYGYTF
TRBV5-1	.	TRBJ2-7	TRBD1	TGCGCCAGCAGCTTGCAGGGGGCAAAGGAGCAGTACTTC	CASSLQGAKEQYF
TRBV9	.	TRBJ2-1	TRBD2	TGTGCCAGCAGCGTAGTGGGCGGGAGGGAATCGAGTGAGCAGTTCTTC	CASSVVGGRESSEQFF
TRBV11-1	.	TRBJ2-7	.	TGTGCCAGCATCAAGGGTCCTCTCTACGAGCAGTACTTC	CASIKGPLYEQYF
TRBV6-6	.	TRBJ2-3	TRBD2	TGTGCCAGCAGAAAGGGTAGGGACTATGTAGGCGATACGCAGTATTTT	CASRKGRDYVGDTQYF
TRBV11-1	.	TRBJ1-2	.	TGTGCCAGCAGCGTTAGCACGGGGGCGGACTATGGCTACACCTTC	CASSVSTGADYGYTF
TRBV6-5	.	TRBJ2-5	TRBD1	TGTGCCAGCAGTTACCTTGGGGGACAGGGGAAAAAGACCCAGTACTTC	CASSYLGGQGKKTQYF
TRBV19	.	TRBJ1-2	.	TGTGCCAGTAGCAAAGACAGGAACTATGGCTACACCTTC	CASSKDRNYGYTF
TRBV14	.	TRBJ2-5	TRBD2	TGTGCCAGCAGGTTCCAGGGAAACAACACCCATAGACTAGCGGGAGGGCACCCAGAGACCCAGTACTTC	CASRFQGNNTHRLAGGHPETQYF
TRBV7-6	.	TRBJ2-4	.	TGTGCCAGCAGCCACTCCGACTCGCGGGGAAACATTCAGTACTTC	CASSHSDSRGNIQYF
TRBV28	.	TRBJ2-2	TRBD2	TGTGCCAGCTTAGCTAGCGGGAGGGGAACCGGGGAGCTGTTTTTT	CASLASGRGTGELFF
TRBV6-6	.	TRBJ2-7	TRBD2	TGTGCCAGCAACCCTAGCGGGAGTCCCTACGAGCAGTACTTC	CASNPSGSPYEQYF
TRBV29-1	once	TRBJ2-1	.	TGCAGCGTTGAAGGGGACGGGTACAATGAGCAGTTCTTC	CSVEGDGYNEQFF
TRBV11-1	.	TRBJ2-7	.	TGTGCCAGCAGCTTAGCCTGGAGGGGCGAGCAGTACTTC	CASSLAWRGEQYF
TRBV2	few	TRBJ2-7	TRBD1	TGTGCCAGCAGGGGACAGATTTCCTACGAGCAGTACTTC	CASRGQISYEQYF
TRBV11-2	.	TRBJ2-2	TRBD2	TGTGCCAGCAGCTTAGATCCCCTAGCGGGAGCGGTCGGGGAGCTGTTTTTT	CASSLDPLAGAVGELFF
TRBV7-3	once	TRBJ2-1	.	TGTGCCAGCAGCTTAGGGGGGTCCTACAATGAGCAGTTCTTC	CASSLGGSYNEQFF
TRBV7-2	.	TRBJ2-1	.	TGTGCCAGCAGCTTCGGACGGTACAATGAGCAGTTCTTC	CASSFGRYNEQFF
TRBV2	.	TRBJ2-7	.	TGTGCCACCGAAGACTTGGACACGAACTACGAGCAGTACTTC	CATEDLDTNYEQYF